The following is a TCR beta chain sequence with its context. Its antigen is undetermined. The data belong to a study of post-analysis software for immune sequencing data. The wider study: The study covered relapsing-remitting, secondary progressive and progressive-relapsing courses of multiple sclerosis. Study outcomes and limitations: There were several TRBV segments more frequent in patients than controls, and TRBV5-6, TRBV5-1 and TRBV20-1 were among them.

J was trimmed by 2 bases and V by 5 bases; bases with no gene match: 7. The CDR3 is made up of 15 amino acids. Looked up from germline, CDR1 is SGHVS and CDR2 is FNYEAQ. Sequencing libraries made from TCR beta cDNA carried unique molecular identifiers. cDNA molecules numbering around 500,000 came from about 1 to 10 million T cells. From the PCR reads, TCRdb called clonotypes with MiXCR, one entry per CDR3 protein. The data hold around 440,000 distinct CDR3 sequences, with 40% to 55% observed a single time. The rearrangement links TRBV7-6 to TRBJ2-3, with 7 bases matching TRBD1. Sequenced: blood. The source is a girl aged 10 to 17 with multiple sclerosis. The CDR3 DNA sequence: TGTGCCAGCAGCGGACCGGGACAGATCACAGATACGCAGTATTTT. Translation gives CASSGPGQITDTQYF.